This TCR beta chain was profiled in a study of blood T cells in healthy people across ages. Together with a sample-barcoded 5' primer, a J-beta primer mix was included in a second PCR lasting about 6 to 11 cycles. Every sample returned 2.5 million or more CDR3-containing paired-end reads. In TCRdb, the 5' RACE reads were re-called with MiXCR into one record per CDR3 protein. The sample holds fewer than 1,000,000 distinct CDR3 sequences; under 45% are singletons and the top ten take around 21%. CDR3 length: 15 amino acids. CDR1 and CDR2 (germline): MNHEY, SMNVEV (reference sequence). The J segment lost 4 bases and the V segment lost 4 bases, leaving 7 bases of the junction unmatched. Isolation per sample recovered at least 6 million PBMCs. Extractions gave at least 5 micrograms of total RNA per sample.

The V and J genes are TRBV27 and TRBJ1-5, with 7 bases matching TRBD1. The sequenced sample consisted of blood. The clonotype comes from a man in his 60s in good health. CDR3 in amino acids: CASSSARQGNQPQHF. DNA for the CDR3: TGTGCCAGCAGTTCCGCGCGACAGGGTAATCAGCCCCAGCATTTT.